This TCR beta chain was documented in a study of PD-1 blockade in classical Hodgkin lymphoma. Findings and caveats of the study: Partial responders and progressors had significantly lower baseline TCR diversity.

CDR3 length: 13 residues. Trimming left V 5 bases short and J 4 bases short, with 12 bases between. Per germline, CDR1 SGHRS and CDR2 YFSETQ. As to this clone: Its antigen remains unidentified.

TCRdb keeps only in-frame clones here, not all; method: immunoSEQ multiplex PCR. This sample has about 23,000 clones, with more than 75% found just once. Time point given: cycle 4 day 1 (C4D1), after five to seven weeks of nivolumab. All the patients suffered relapse after autologous stem cell transplantation, and brentuximab vedotin exposure differed. Complete response, partial response or progressive disease was each patient's best response. This TCR was recovered from a human donor with classical Hodgkin lymphoma. The source was peripheral blood mononuclear cells (PBMCs), collected before the fourth cycle of nivolumab. This sequence joins TRBV5-1 and TRBJ1-1; no clear D. The CDR3 spells CASRVGLSTEAFF. CDR3 bases: TGCGCCAGCAGGGTGGGGTTATCCACTGAAGCTTTCTTT.